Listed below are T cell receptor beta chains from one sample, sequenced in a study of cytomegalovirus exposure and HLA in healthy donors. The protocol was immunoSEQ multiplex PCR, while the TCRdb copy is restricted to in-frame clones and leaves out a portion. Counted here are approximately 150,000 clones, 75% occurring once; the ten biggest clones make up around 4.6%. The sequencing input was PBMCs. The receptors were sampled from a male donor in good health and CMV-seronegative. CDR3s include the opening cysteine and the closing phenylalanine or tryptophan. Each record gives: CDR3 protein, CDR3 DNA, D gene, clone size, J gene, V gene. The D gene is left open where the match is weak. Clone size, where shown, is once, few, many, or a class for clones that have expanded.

CDR3aa: CASKAGSSYEQYF
CDR3nt: TGTGCCAGCAAGGCGGGCAGCTCCTACGAGCAGTACTTC
d_gene: .
abundance: .
j_gene: TRBJ2-7
v_gene: TRBV5-4

CDR3aa: CASSRGGQGSTDTQYF
CDR3nt: TGCGCCAGCAGCCGTGGCGGACAGGGGAGCACAGATACGCAGTATTTT
d_gene: TRBD1
abundance: once
j_gene: TRBJ2-3
v_gene: TRBV4-1

CDR3aa: CASSGQGAARGLYEQYF
CDR3nt: TGCGCCAGCAGCGGACAGGGGGCCGCCCGGGGACTCTACGAGCAGTACTTC
d_gene: TRBD1
abundance: few
j_gene: TRBJ2-7
v_gene: TRBV5-1

CDR3aa: CASSRRDFDPQHF
CDR3nt: TGTGCCAGCAGTCGCCGAGACTTCGATCCCCAGCATTTT
d_gene: .
abundance: .
j_gene: TRBJ1-5
v_gene: TRBV6-5

CDR3aa: CASSVGQETREQYF
CDR3nt: TGTGCCAGCAGCGTAGGACAGGAGACTCGAGAGCAGTACTTC
d_gene: .
abundance: .
j_gene: TRBJ2-7
v_gene: TRBV9

CDR3aa: CASSQPDRRTEAFF
CDR3nt: TGCGCCAGCAGCCAACCAGACCGGCGGACTGAAGCTTTCTTT
d_gene: .
abundance: .
j_gene: TRBJ1-1
v_gene: TRBV4-1

CDR3aa: CASRQTVNTEAFF
CDR3nt: TGTGCCAGCAGGCAGACAGTTAACACTGAAGCTTTCTTT
d_gene: .
abundance: .
j_gene: TRBJ1-1
v_gene: TRBV7-3

CDR3aa: CASTTSAQETQYF
CDR3nt: TGTGCCAGTACTACTAGCGCTCAAGAGACCCAGTACTTC
d_gene: TRBD2
abundance: once
j_gene: TRBJ2-5
v_gene: TRBV19

CDR3aa: CASSVGTSGGYEQFF
CDR3nt: TGTGCCAGCAGCGTAGGGACTAGCGGAGGATATGAGCAGTTCTTC
d_gene: TRBD2
abundance: .
j_gene: TRBJ2-1
v_gene: TRBV5-6

CDR3aa: CASSIPGTGSNQPQHF
CDR3nt: TGTGCCAGTAGTATTCCCGGGACAGGGAGCAATCAGCCCCAGCATTTT
d_gene: TRBD1
abundance: .
j_gene: TRBJ1-5
v_gene: TRBV19

CDR3aa: CASSLVVANTEAFF
CDR3nt: TGTGCCAGCAGCTTAGTTGTAGCGAACACTGAAGCTTTCTTT
d_gene: .
abundance: .
j_gene: TRBJ1-1
v_gene: TRBV7-9

CDR3aa: CSVGGPHEQFF
CDR3nt: TGCAGCGTTGGGGGGCCCCATGAGCAGTTCTTC
d_gene: .
abundance: .
j_gene: TRBJ2-1
v_gene: TRBV29-1

CDR3aa: CATSGQGRYEQYF
CDR3nt: TGTGCCACTTCGGGACAGGGGAGATACGAGCAGTACTTC
d_gene: TRBD1
abundance: .
j_gene: TRBJ2-7
v_gene: TRBV28

CDR3aa: CASKRGPRRGTQYF
CDR3nt: TGTGCCAGTAAAAGGGGGCCGAGGAGGGGGACCCAGTACTTC
d_gene: .
abundance: few
j_gene: TRBJ2-5
v_gene: TRBV19

CDR3aa: CASREDSRNSPLHF
CDR3nt: TGTGCCAGCAGAGAGGACAGTCGAAATTCACCCCTCCACTTT
d_gene: .
abundance: .
j_gene: TRBJ1-6
v_gene: TRBV9

CDR3aa: CASMLDTNTEAFF
CDR3nt: TGTGCCAGCATGCTAGATACGAACACTGAAGCTTTCTTT
d_gene: .
abundance: .
j_gene: TRBJ1-1
v_gene: TRBV2

CDR3aa: CASSPWTGGNQPQHF
CDR3nt: TGTGCCAGCAGCCCATGGACAGGGGGCAATCAGCCCCAGCATTTT
d_gene: TRBD1
abundance: .
j_gene: TRBJ1-5
v_gene: TRBV7-9

CDR3aa: CAISVAGGERDTQYF
CDR3nt: TGTGCCATCAGTGTAGCGGGGGGAGAGAGAGATACGCAGTATTTT
d_gene: TRBD2
abundance: .
j_gene: TRBJ2-3
v_gene: TRBV10-3

CDR3aa: CATHSRGSQSYNEQFF
CDR3nt: TGTGCCACCCATAGTAGGGGATCGCAGTCCTACAATGAGCAGTTCTTC
d_gene: .
abundance: .
j_gene: TRBJ2-1
v_gene: TRBV10-3

CDR3aa: CASSPTGGTGYTF
CDR3nt: TGTGCCAGCAGCCCCACAGGGGGCACTGGCTACACCTTC
d_gene: TRBD1
abundance: .
j_gene: TRBJ1-2
v_gene: TRBV6-1

CDR3aa: CASSFSSGRDIQYF
CDR3nt: TGTGCCAGCAGCTTCTCTAGCGGGAGGGACATTCAGTACTTC
d_gene: TRBD2
abundance: .
j_gene: TRBJ2-4
v_gene: TRBV7-9

CDR3aa: CASSLLGTSTYEQYF
CDR3nt: TGTGCCAGTAGTCTCCTCGGGACTAGCACGTACGAGCAGTACTTC
d_gene: TRBD2
abundance: .
j_gene: TRBJ2-7
v_gene: TRBV19

CDR3aa: CASSIGNRDTNQPQHF
CDR3nt: TGTGCCAGTAGTATAGGAAACAGGGACACAAATCAGCCCCAGCATTTT
d_gene: .
abundance: .
j_gene: TRBJ1-5
v_gene: TRBV19

CDR3aa: CASTGDRVGKNIQYF
CDR3nt: TGTGCCAGCACCGGGGACAGGGTCGGCAAAAACATTCAGTACTTC
d_gene: TRBD1
abundance: .
j_gene: TRBJ2-4
v_gene: TRBV6-6

CDR3aa: CASKQLTSGEQFF
CDR3nt: TGTGCCAGCAAACAATTGACGAGCGGTGAGCAGTTCTTC
d_gene: .
abundance: .
j_gene: TRBJ2-1
v_gene: TRBV21-1

CDR3aa: CASSPGQGRLNTGELFF
CDR3nt: TGTGCCAGCAGTCCGGGACAGGGGAGATTGAACACCGGGGAGCTGTTTTTT
d_gene: TRBD1
abundance: .
j_gene: TRBJ2-2
v_gene: TRBV28

CDR3aa: CASSFGGARGQETQYF
CDR3nt: TGCGCCAGCAGCTTTGGTGGGGCGCGGGGACAAGAGACCCAGTACTTC
d_gene: .
abundance: .
j_gene: TRBJ2-5
v_gene: TRBV5-1